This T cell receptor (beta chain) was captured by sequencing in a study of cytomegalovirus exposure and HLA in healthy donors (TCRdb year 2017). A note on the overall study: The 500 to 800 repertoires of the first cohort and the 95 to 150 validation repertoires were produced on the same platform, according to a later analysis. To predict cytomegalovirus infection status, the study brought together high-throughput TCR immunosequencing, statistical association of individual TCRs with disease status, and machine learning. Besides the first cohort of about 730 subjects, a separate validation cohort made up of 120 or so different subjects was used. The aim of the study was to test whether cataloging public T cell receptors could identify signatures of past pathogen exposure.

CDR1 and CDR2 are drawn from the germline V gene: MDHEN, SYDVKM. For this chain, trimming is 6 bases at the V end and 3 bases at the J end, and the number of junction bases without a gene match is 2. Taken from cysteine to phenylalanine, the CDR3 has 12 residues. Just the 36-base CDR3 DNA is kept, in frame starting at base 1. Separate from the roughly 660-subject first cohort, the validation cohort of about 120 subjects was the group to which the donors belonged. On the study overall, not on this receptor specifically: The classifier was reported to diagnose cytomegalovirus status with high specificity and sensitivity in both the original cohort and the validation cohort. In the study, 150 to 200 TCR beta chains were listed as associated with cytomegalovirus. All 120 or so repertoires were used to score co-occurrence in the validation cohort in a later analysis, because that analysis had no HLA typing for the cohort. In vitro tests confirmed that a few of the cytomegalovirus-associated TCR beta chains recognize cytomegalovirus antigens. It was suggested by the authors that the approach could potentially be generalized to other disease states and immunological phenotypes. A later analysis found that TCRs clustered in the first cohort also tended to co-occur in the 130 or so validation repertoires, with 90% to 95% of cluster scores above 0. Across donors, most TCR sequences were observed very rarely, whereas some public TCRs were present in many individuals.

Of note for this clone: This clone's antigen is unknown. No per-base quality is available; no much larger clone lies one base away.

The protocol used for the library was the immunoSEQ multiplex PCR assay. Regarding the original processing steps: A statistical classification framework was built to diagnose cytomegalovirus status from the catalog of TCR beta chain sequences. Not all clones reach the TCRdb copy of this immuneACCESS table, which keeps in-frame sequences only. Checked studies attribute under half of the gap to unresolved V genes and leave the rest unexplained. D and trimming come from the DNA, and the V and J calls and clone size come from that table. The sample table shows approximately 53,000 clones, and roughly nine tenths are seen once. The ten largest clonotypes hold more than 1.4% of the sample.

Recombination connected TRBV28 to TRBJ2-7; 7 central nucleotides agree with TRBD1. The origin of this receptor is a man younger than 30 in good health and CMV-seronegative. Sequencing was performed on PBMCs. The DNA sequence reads TGTGCCAGCAGGACAGGGCACTACGAGCAGTACTTC. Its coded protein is CASRTGHYEQYF. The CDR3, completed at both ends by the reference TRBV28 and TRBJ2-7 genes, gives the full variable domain DVKVTQSSRYLVKRTGEKVFLECVQDMDHENMFWYRQDPGLGLRLIYFSYDVKMKEKGDIPEGYSVSREKKERFSLILESASTNQTSMYLCASRTGHYEQYFGPGTRLTVT.